A single sample gave rise to the 17 T cell receptor beta chains below, sequenced in a study of CD8 T cells in ankylosing spondylitis. One entry per CDR3 protein, called by TCRdb with MiXCR from the 5' RACE reads. The sample holds about 230,000 distinct CDR3 sequences; around 8% are singletons and the top ten take around 4.9%. Sample: blood, either unsorted or a sorted T cell fraction (not recorded which). Receptor source: a female donor with ankylosing spondylitis or in good health (not recorded which).

Points on this clonotype: A read error is possible here, since a much larger clone lies one base away. V gene TRBV10-3 combines with J gene TRBJ1-2, with 9 bases fitting TRBD1. This CDR3 has 14 residues. The germline V gene has CDR1 ENHRY and CDR2 SYGVKD. The V and J ends lost 6 bases and 6 bases, in that order; junction bases with no gene match: 8. CDR3 region: CAISTAQGANGYTF. CDR3 DNA sequence: TGTGCCATCAGCACCGCACAGGGGGCAAATGGCTACACCTTC.

This clonotype was counted at least ten times. The genes are TRBV7-4 and TRBJ1-1; D not certain. Germline V gene lookup returns CDR1 SGHVT and CDR2 SQSDAQ. There are 12 residues in the CDR3. V was clipped by 3 bases and J by 7 bases, with 9 bases between them. DNA for the CDR3: TGTGCCAGCAGCTTCGAGATTTATGAAGCTTTCTTT. Protein sequence: CASSFEIYEAFF.

Ten or more counts support this clonotype. The chain couples TRBV3-1 to TRBJ2-5; 7 nucleotides align to TRBD1. Per germline, CDR1 LGHDT and CDR2 YNNKEL (reference sequence). The V segment lost 6 bases and the J segment 1 base; nucleotides outside the gene matches: 5. The CDR3 is 14 amino acids. CDR3 sequence reads: CASRRQGFQETQYF. In DNA form, the CDR3 reads TGTGCCAGCAGAAGACAGGGATTCCAAGAGACCCAGTACTTC.

A few counts support this clonotype. The rearrangement uses TRBV20-1 and TRBJ1-5; a possible D gene is TRBD1 (6 bases). CDR1 and CDR2 (germline): DFQATT, SNEGSKA (reference sequence). Trimming shortened V by 3 bases and J by 3 bases, and 9 bases separated the two germline ends. This CDR3 has 13 amino acids. For the CDR3, the DNA is TGCAGTGCTAGCACAGGGCCCAATCAGCCCCAGCATTTT. It is translated as CSASTGPNQPQHF.

This clonotype was recorded many times. The genes are TRBV30 and TRBJ2-1; 9 bases are a match to TRBD1. V lost 3 bases to trimming and J lost 5 bases; unmatched junction nucleotides: 8. The CDR3 length is 15 residues. Per germline, CDR1 GTSNPN and CDR2 SVGIG (reference sequence). This CDR3 reads CAWRLDRGPNNEQFF. CDR3 in DNA: TGTGCCTGGAGGTTGGACAGGGGCCCAAACAATGAGCAGTTCTTC.

In its sample, this clonotype was seen a few times. The chain combines TRBV20-1 with TRBJ1-5; 7 bases are a match to TRBD1. The CDR3 is made up of 19 amino acids. Germline lookup yields CDR1 DFQATT and CDR2 SNEGSKA (reference sequence). The junction had 17 bases not matched to a gene; V was cut back by 0 bases and J by 3 bases. The CDR3: CSARDSRAGGLLDNQPQHF. The CDR3 DNA is TGCAGTGCTAGAGACTCGAGAGCAGGGGGTTTACTAGACAATCAGCCCCAGCATTTT.

Notes on this clonotype: At one of its ends the junction is not consistent with the germline gene, which may arise from a read error. J is TRBJ2-1 and V is TRBV10-2, with a possible D match to TRBD1 (5 bases). The CDR3 is made up of 11 amino acids. The germline V gene encodes CDR1 WSHSY and CDR2 SAAADI. CDR3 residues: CTSFSREEQFF. CDR3 DNA sequence: TGCACCAGCTTCTCCAGGGAAGAGCAGTTCTTC.

This clonotype was seen at least ten times. The chain recombines TRBV6-5 with TRBJ2-1; 9 bases are a match to TRBD2. This CDR3 contains 18 residues. Germline V gene sequence: CDR1 MNHEY, CDR2 SVGAGI. V gave up 2 bases and J gave up 0 bases; unmatched junction bases: 8. The CDR3 spells CASSYRAGGISSYNEQFF. The DNA of the CDR3 is TGTGCCAGCAGTTACCGGGCGGGAGGGATTAGCTCCTACAATGAGCAGTTCTTC.

This clonotype was recorded many times. The chain links TRBV29-1 to TRBJ2-1; TRBD2 aligns across 9 bases. The CDR3 totals 15 residues. V gave up 0 bases and J gave up 6 bases; unmatched junction bases: 6. Germline V lookup: CDR1 SQVTM, CDR2 ANQGSEA. The chain's CDR3 is CSVEEVPSGVNEQFF. The CDR3 nucleotides are TGCAGCGTTGAAGAGGTGCCTAGCGGGGTCAATGAGCAGTTCTTC.

The sample holds many counts of this clonotype. The V and J genes are TRBV7-2 and TRBJ2-7; no clear D gene. Germline V lookup: CDR1 SGHTA, CDR2 FQGNSA. The ends were cut back, 2 bases at V and 5 bases at J, with 10 bases in the middle. This CDR3 is 13 amino acids long. The CDR3 DNA reads TGTGCCAGCAGCTTAAAGGCAAGAGACGAGCAGTACTTC. It yields the protein CASSLKARDEQYF.

This clonotype has ten or more counts. The chain employs TRBV6-4 and TRBJ2-2; D is ambiguous. The germline V gene has CDR1 MRHNA and CDR2 SNTAGT. V dropped 5 bases and J dropped 4 bases, with 11 bases sitting between them. The CDR3 runs 14 residues. The CDR3 loop reads CASSFLVATGELFF. CDR3 nucleotide sequence: TGTGCCAGCAGTTTTCTAGTTGCCACCGGGGAGCTGTTTTTT.

At least ten counts were recorded for this clonotype. V usage is TRBV20-1 and J usage is TRBJ1-1; tentatively, D is TRBD1 (6 bases). V lost 3 bases to trimming and J lost 2 bases, with 22 bases between them. This CDR3 has 17 amino acids. The germline V gene encodes CDR1 DFQATT and CDR2 SNEGSKA (reference sequence). The CDR3: CSARGHGGGVRNTEAFF. In nucleotides, the CDR3 is TGCAGTGCTAGGGGACATGGGGGGGGCGTTCGAAACACTGAAGCTTTCTTT.

This clonotype was observed a handful of times. The J gene is TRBJ2-7, the V gene TRBV5-5; TRBD1 aligns across 8 bases. The germline CDR1 and CDR2 sequences are SGHKS and YYEKEE (reference sequence). Trimming took 5 bases from V and 5 from J; bases not matched to a gene: 18. The CDR3 runs to 17 residues. CDR3 DNA: TGTGCCAGCAGGGAGGGACAGGAATCCAACCTTTGGAACGAGCAGTACTTC. Its protein is CASREGQESNLWNEQYF.

This clonotype was counted many times. CDR3 nucleotide sequence: TGCGCCAGCAGCCAGAGGACAGTCGCGAACACCGGGGAGCTGTTTTTT. Amino acid sequence: CASSQRTVANTGELFF. The chain links TRBV5-1 to TRBJ2-2, with D perhaps matching TRBD1 (6 bases). Germline V gene sequence: CDR1 SGHRS, CDR2 YFSETQ. CDR3 length equals 16 residues. The V end was cut by 4 bases, the J end by 0 bases, with 13 bases between.

This chain connects TRBV28 to TRBJ2-3; D uncertain. The CDR3 is 15 amino acids. The V end lost 6 bases, the J end lost 3 bases, and 16 bases lay between the germline ends. Germline CDR1 MDHEN, CDR2 SYDVKM. CDR3 nucleotides: TGTGCCAGCAGGGTATTTGGGATGAGGACAGATACGCAGTATTTT. Its translation is CASRVFGMRTDTQYF.

This clonotype was seen ten or more times. J is TRBJ2-7 and V is TRBV20-1, with D maybe TRBD2 (6 bases). Germline V gene data show CDR1 as DFQATT and CDR2 as SNEGSKA (reference sequence). Trimming stripped 0 bases from V and 4 bases from J, with 16 bases between. The CDR3 has 15 amino acids. The DNA for the CDR3 is TGCAGTGCTAGAGATGGGGCGGGGAACCAATACGAGCAGTACTTC. Translation: CSARDGAGNQYEQYF.

V is TRBV27 and J is TRBJ2-1; TRBD2 matches at 10 bases. In germline, CDR1 is MNHEY, CDR2 SMNVEV (reference sequence). The CDR3 sequence is 15 residues long. V was clipped by 3 bases and J by 8 bases; unmatched bases: 7. For the CDR3, the DNA is TGTGCCAGCAGTTTTGAAGCGGGAGGGCTCCATGAGCAGTTCTTC. Translating it yields CASSFEAGGLHEQFF.